These 8 T cell receptor beta chains were all obtained from the same sample, sequenced in a study of blood T cell repertoires in COVID-19. TCRdb's table, derived via immunoSEQ multiplex PCR, lists solely in-frame clones and lacks some. The sample yields about 150,000 clones, roughly 88% seen once. Sequenced input: peripheral blood. The receptors were sampled from a woman between 50 and 59 years old in a cohort sampled during active or convalescent COVID-19.

The chain recombines TRBV6-1 with TRBJ1-4; D remains unclear. Germline V gene lookup returns CDR1 MNHNS and CDR2 SASEGT. The CDR3 is made up of 14 amino acids. V was shortened by 1 base and J by 6 bases, with 9 bases between the two germline ends. CDR3 sequence (DNA): TGTGCCAGCAGTGAAGGTAACGGTTATGAAAAACTGTTTTTT. It translates to CASSEGNGYEKLFF.

There are a few counts of this clone. The chain has TRBV13 and TRBJ1-2; TRBD1 might be the D (6 bases). The germline gives CDR1 PRHDT, CDR2 FYEKMQ (reference sequence). The CDR3 spans 16 residues. V lost 0 bases, J lost 2 bases, and 13 bases lay in between. CDR3 nucleotide sequence: TGTGCCAGCAGCTTAGGCAGGGGAAGGGGCAACTATGGCTACACCTTC. Its protein product is CASSLGRGRGNYGYTF.

In its sample, this clone was seen once. The rearrangement joins TRBV18 to TRBJ1-2; D possibly corresponds to TRBD1 (5 bases). Between the trimmed V and J ends, which lost 3 bases and 8 bases, there was a span of 10 bases. The length of the CDR3 is 12 residues. Germline V CDR1 and CDR2: KGHSH, LQKENI. CDR3 coding DNA: TGTGCCAGCTCACCTCGGGACTCCGGCTACACCTTC. Its translation: CASSPRDSGYTF.

The chain joins TRBV9 to TRBJ2-3, with D perhaps matching TRBD1 (5 bases). The CDR3 contains 14 residues. V was clipped by 0 bases and J by 0 bases, with 5 bases between them. Germline V gene lookup returns CDR1 SGDLS and CDR2 YYNGEE. CDR3 nucleotide sequence: TGTGCCAGCAGCGTAGGGGGCAGCACAGATACGCAGTATTTT. This sequence encodes CASSVGGSTDTQYF.

The J gene is TRBJ1-1, the V gene TRBV5-1, with 8 bases lining up with TRBD1. Germline CDR1 SGHRS, CDR2 YFSETQ. The V segment lost 9 bases and the J segment 0 bases; nucleotides outside the gene matches: 10. The CDR3 has 15 amino acids. The CDR3 DNA reads TGCGCCACCCTTCCCCGCAGGGGGCTGAACACTGAAGCTTTCTTT. Protein sequence: CATLPRRGLNTEAFF.

The CDR3 spells CASSGSGKENTGELFF. CDR3 sequence (DNA): TGTGCCAGCAGCGGTAGCGGAAAAGAGAACACCGGGGAGCTGTTTTTT. The genes are TRBV9 and TRBJ2-2, with D tentatively TRBD2 (6 bases). V lost 3 bases, J lost 1 base, and 13 bases lay in between. Germline CDR1 and CDR2: SGDLS and YYNGEE. The CDR3 runs 16 residues.

V gene TRBV11-3 combines with J gene TRBJ2-2, with TRBD2 matching over 11 bases. The V and J ends lost 5 bases and 7 bases, in that order; junction bases with no gene match: 12. CDR1 is SGHNT, CDR2 YENEEA, per germline. The CDR3 is 17 amino acids. CDR3 in DNA: TGTGCCAGCAGCATGGGACTAGCGGAACGGGGGAGCGGGGAGCTGTTTTTT. Translated, it gives CASSMGLAERGSGELFF.

This chain links TRBV27 with TRBJ2-1; 10 bases fit TRBD1. This CDR3 spans 13 amino acids. Germline V CDR1 and CDR2: MNHEY, SMNVEV (reference sequence). The ends lost 9 bases at V and 5 bases at J; junction bases unmatched: 4. DNA of the CDR3: TGTGCCAGTAGACAGGGGGCCCACAATGAGCAGTTCTTC. It yields the protein CASRQGAHNEQFF.